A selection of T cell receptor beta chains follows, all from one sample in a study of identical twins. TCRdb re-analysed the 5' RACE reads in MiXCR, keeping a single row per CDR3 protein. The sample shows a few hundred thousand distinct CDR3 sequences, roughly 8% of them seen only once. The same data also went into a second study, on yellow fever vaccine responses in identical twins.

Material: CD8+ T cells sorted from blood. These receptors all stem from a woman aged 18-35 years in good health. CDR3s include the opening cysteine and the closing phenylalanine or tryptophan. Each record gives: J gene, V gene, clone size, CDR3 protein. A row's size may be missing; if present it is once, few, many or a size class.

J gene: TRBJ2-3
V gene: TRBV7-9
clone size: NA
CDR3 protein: CASSTSGSSADTQYF

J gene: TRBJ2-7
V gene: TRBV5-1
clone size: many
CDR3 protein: CASSLGRVGYEQYF

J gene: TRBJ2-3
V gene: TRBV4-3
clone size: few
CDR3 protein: CASSLSWGSTDTQYF

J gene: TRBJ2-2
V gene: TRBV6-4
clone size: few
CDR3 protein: CASTEGPNTGELFF

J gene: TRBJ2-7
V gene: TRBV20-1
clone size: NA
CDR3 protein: CSAGPGPSTYEQYF

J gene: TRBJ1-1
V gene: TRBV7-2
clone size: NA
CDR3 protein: CASSPVGQGVAFF

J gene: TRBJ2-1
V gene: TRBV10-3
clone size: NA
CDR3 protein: CAISESKGAVPIVNEQFF

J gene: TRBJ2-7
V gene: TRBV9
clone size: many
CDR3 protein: CASSVGDSSYEQYF

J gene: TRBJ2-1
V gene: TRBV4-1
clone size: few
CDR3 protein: CASSQDENEQFF

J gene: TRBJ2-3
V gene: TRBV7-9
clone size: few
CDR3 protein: CASLRLASSTDTQYF

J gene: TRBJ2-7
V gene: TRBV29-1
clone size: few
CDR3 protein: CSVTGYQTYEQYF

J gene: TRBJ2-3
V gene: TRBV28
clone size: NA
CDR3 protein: CASSFRLGGSYDTQYF

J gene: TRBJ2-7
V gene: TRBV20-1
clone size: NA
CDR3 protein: CSARTGGGYEQYF

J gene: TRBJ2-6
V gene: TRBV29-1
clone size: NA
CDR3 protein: CSGFDGANVLTF

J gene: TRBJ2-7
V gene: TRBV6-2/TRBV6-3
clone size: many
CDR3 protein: CASSYEGSGSYEQYF

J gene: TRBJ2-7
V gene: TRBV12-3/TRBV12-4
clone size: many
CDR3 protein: CASSTLGHHYEQYF

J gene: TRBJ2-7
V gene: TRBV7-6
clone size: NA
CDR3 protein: CASSLRPGSSYEQYF

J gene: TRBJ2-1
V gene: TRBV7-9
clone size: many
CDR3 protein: CASSPSREQFF

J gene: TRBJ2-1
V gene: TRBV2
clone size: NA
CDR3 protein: CASSGGTGYSYNEQFF

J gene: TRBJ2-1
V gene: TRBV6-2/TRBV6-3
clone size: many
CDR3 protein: CASSSTSGRLDEQFF

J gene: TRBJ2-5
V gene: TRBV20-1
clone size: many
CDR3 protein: CSARALSASGRTPETQYF

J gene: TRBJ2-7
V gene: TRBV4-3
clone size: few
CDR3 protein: CASSQVQSDTYEQYF

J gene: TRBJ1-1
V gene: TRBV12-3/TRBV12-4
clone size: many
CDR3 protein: CASQQGSNTEAFF

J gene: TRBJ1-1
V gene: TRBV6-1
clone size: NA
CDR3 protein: CASSPHEGNTEAFF

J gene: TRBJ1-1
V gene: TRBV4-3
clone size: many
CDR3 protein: CASSIRDRGAEDTEAFF

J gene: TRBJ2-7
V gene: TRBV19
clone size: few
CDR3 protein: CASSPIPGHSYEQYF

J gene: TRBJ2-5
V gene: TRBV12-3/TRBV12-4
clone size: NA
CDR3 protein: CASSPNLYQETQYF

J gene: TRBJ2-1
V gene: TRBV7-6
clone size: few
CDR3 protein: CASSSPIGQRVDEQFF

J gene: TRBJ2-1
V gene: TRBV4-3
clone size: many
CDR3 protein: CASSQVDRGYNEQFF

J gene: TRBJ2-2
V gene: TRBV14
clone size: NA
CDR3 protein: CASSLQPVNANTGELFF

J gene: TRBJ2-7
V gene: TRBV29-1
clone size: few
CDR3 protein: CSARGTDGRDPYEQYF

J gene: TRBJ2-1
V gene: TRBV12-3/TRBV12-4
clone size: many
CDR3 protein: CASSVGLWENEQFF

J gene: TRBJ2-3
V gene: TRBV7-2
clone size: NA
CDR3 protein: CASSSGRRPDTQYF

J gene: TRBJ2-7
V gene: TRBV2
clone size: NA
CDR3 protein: CASSVGLAAPTTYEQYF

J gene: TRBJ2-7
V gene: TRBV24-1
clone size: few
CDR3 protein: CATSDFRGYEQYF

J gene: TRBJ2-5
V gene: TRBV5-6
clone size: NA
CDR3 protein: CASSLVRGGFQETQYF

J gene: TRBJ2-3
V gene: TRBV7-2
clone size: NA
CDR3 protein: CASSLAPSTDTQYF

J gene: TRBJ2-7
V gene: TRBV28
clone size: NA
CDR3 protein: CASRSDGPYEQYF

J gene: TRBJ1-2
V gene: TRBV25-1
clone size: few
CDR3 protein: CASSEYAAHPGQNYGYTF

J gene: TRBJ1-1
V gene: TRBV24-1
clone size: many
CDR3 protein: CATSDPGSTEAFF

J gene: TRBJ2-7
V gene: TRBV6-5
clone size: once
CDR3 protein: CASSYSGTYEQYF

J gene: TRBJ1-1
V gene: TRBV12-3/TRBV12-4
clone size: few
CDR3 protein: CASSVHLGTEAFF

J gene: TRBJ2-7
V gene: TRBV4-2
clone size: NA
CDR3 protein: CASSQWSGVYEQYF

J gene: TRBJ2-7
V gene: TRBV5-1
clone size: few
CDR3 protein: CASAGTNVYEQYF

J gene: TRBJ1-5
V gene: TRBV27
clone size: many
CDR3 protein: CASRMTDSNQPQHF

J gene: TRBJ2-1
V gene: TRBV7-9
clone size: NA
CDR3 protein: CASSLESLNEQFF

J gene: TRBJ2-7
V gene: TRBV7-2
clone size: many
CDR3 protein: CASSSPGQPPYEQYF

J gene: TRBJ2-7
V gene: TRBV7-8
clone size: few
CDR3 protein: CASSAGLASSYEQYF

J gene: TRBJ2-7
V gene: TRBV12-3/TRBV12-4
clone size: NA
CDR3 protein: CASSLADISYEQYF

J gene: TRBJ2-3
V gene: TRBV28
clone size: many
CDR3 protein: CASSLWGQLDSTDTQYF

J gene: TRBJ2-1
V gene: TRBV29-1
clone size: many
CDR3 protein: CSAGLAYNEQFF

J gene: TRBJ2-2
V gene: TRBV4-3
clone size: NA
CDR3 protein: CASSQERGAGGPTGELFF

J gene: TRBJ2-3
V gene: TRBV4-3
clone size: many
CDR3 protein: CASSQGLVSDTQYF

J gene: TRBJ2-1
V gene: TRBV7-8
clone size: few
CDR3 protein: CASSLDVRGVGRYNNEQFF

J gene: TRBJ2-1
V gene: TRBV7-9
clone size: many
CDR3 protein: CASSLTVSRAYNEQFF